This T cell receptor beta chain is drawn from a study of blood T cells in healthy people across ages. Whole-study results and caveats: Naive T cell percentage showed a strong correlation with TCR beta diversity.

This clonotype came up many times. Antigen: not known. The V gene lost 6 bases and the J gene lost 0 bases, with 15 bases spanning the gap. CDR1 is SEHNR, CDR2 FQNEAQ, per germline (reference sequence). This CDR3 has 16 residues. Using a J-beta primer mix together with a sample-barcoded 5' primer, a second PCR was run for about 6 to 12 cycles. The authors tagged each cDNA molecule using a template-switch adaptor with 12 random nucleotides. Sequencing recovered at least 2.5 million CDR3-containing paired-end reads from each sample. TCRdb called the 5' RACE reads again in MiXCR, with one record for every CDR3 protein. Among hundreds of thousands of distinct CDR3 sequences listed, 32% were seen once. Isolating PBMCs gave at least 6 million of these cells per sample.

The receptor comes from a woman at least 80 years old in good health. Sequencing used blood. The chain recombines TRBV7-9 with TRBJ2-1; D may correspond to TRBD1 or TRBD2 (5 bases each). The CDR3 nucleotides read TGTGCCAGCAGTTGGGGGAGCATACCCTCCTACAATGAGCAGTTCTTC. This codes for CASSWGSIPSYNEQFF.